This T cell receptor beta chain appears in the sequencing data of a study of blood T cell repertoires in COVID-19. Study at large: Sample material is recorded as cDNA or gDNA derived from T cells, B-cell-depleted T cells, or PBMCs.

V shed 6 bases, J shed 5 bases, and the junction held 10 bases outside the gene matches. CDR3 length equals 15 residues. Germline V gives CDR1 MNHEY, CDR2 SVGAGI. TCRdb's copy holds only in-frame clones and misses some; the assay was immunoSEQ multiplex PCR. The sample has approximately 260,000 clones, 75% to 90% seen once. The V call is TRBV6-5, the J call TRBJ2-3; 8 bases are a match to TRBD2. This TCR was recovered from a middle-aged woman with acute or convalescent COVID-19. The sample taken for sequencing was peripheral blood. The CDR3 region has the DNA TGTGCCAGCAGGTACCGGGGGGGAGCACAAGATACGCAGTATTTT. Translated: CASRYRGGAQDTQYF.